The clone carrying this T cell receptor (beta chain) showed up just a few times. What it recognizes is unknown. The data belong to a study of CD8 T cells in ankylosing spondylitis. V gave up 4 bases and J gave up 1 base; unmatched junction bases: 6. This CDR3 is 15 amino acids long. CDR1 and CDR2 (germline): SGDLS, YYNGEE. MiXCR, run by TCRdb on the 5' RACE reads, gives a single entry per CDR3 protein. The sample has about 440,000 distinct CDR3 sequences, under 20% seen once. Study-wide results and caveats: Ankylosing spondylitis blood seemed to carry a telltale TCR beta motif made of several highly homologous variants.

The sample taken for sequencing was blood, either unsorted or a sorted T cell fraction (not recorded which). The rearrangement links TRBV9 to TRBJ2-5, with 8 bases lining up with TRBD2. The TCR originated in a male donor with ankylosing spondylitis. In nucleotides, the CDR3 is TGTGCCAGCAGCTACGGGGGGGGGCCCCAAGAGACCCAGTACTTC. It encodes CASSYGGGPQETQYF.